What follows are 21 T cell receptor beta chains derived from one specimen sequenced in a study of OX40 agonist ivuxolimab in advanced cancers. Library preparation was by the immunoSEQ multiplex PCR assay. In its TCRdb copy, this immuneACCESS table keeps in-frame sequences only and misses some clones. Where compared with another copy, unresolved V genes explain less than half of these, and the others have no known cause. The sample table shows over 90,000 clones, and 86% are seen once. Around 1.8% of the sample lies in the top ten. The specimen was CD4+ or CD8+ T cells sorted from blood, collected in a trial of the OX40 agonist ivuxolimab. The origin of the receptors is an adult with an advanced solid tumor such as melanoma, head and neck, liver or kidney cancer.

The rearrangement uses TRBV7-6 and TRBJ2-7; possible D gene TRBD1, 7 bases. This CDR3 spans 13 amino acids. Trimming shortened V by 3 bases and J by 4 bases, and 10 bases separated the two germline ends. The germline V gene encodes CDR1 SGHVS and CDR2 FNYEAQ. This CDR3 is CASSLAGGYEQYF. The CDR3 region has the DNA TGTGCCAGCAGCTTGGCAGGGGGGTACGAGCAGTACTTC.

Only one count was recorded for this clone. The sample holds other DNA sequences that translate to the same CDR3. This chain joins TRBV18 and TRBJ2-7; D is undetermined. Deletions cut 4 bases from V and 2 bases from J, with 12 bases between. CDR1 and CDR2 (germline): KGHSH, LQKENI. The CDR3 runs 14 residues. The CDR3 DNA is TGTGCCAGCTCACGAGACGAGTCTGCCTACGAGCAGTACTTC. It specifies CASSRDESAYEQYF.

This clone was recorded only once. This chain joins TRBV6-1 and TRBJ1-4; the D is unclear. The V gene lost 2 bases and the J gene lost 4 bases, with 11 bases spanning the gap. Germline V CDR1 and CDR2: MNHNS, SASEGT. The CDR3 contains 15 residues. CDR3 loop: CASSEKRADNEKLFF. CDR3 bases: TGTGCCAGCAGTGAAAAGAGGGCAGATAATGAAAAACTGTTTTTT.

The CDR3 sequence: CASRSGPTPYYGYTF. CDR3 DNA sequence: TGTGCCAGTAGATCTGGACCGACTCCTTATTATGGCTACACCTTC. The V call is TRBV19, the J call TRBJ1-2; D ambiguous. Trimming pared 6 bases from V and 5 bases from J, leaving 19 bases between. CDR3 length: 15 residues. The germline V gene encodes CDR1 LNHDA and CDR2 SQIVND (reference sequence).

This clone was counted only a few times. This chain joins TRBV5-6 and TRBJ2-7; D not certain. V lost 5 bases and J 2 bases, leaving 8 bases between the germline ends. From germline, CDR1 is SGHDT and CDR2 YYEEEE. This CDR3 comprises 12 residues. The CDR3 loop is CASSRKTYEQYF. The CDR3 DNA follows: TGTGCCAGCAGTAGGAAGACCTACGAGCAGTACTTC.

The CDR3 DNA reads TGTGCCAGCAACATACTAGGCACAGATACGCAGTATTTT. Translated, it gives CASNILGTDTQYF. The chain recombines TRBV2 with TRBJ2-3, with a tentative D call TRBD2 (5 bases). This CDR3 is 13 amino acids long. Germline loops: CDR1 SNHLY, CDR2 FYNNEI. The ends were cut back, 7 bases at V and 1 base at J, with 9 bases in the middle.

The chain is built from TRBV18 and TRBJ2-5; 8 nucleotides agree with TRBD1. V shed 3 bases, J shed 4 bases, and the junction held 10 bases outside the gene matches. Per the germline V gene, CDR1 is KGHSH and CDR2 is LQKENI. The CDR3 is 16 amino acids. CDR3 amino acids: CASSPRDRSIRETQYF. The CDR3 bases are TGTGCCAGCTCACCCCGGGACAGGTCAATCAGAGAGACCCAGTACTTC. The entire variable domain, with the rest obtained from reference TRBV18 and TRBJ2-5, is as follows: NAGVMQNPRHLVRRRGQEARLRCSPMKGHSHVYWYRQLPEEGLKFMVYLQKENIIDESGMPKERFSAEFPKEGPSILRIQQVVRGDSAAYFCASSPRDRSIRETQYFGPGTRLLVL.

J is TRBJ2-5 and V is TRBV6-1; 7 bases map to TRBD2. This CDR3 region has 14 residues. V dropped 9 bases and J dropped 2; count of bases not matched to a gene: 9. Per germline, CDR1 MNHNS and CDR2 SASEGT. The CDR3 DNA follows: TGTGCCAGTTCGCCGACTAGCACACAAGAGACCCAGTACTTC. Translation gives CASSPTSTQETQYF.

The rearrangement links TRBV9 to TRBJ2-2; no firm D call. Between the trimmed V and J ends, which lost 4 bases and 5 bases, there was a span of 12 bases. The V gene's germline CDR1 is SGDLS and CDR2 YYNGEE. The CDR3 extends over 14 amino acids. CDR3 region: CASSPFLATGELFF. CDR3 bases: TGTGCCAGCAGCCCATTTTTGGCAACCGGGGAGCTGTTTTTT.

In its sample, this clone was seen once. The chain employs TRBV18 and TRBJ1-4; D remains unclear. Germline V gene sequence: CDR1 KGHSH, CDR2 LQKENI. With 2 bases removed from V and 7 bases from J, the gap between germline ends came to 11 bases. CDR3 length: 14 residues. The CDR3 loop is CASSPLVSGEKLFF. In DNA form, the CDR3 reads TGTGCCAGCTCACCATTGGTATCGGGTGAAAAACTGTTTTTT.

CDR3 nucleotides: TGCGCCAGCAGCTTGGAACCAGATTATAGCAATCAGCCCCAGCATTTT. Its protein product is CASSLEPDYSNQPQHF. V usage is TRBV5-1 and J usage is TRBJ1-5; D is ambiguous. V was trimmed by 0 bases and J by 0 bases, leaving 10 bases between them. CDR1 and CDR2 from the germline V gene are SGHRS and YFSETQ. The CDR3 runs 16 residues.

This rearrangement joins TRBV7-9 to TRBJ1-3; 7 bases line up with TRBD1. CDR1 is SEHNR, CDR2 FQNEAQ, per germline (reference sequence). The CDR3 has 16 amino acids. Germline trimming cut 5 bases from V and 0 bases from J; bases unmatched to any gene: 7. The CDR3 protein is CASSRSGTVSGNTIYF. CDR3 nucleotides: TGTGCCAGCAGCCGATCCGGGACAGTCTCTGGAAACACCATATATTTT.

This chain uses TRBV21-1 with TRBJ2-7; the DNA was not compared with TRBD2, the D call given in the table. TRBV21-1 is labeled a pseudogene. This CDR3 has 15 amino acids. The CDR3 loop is CASSSGRVRLYEQYF. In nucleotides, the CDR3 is TGTGCCAGCAGCAGTGGGAGGGTCAGACTCTACGAGCAGTACTTC.

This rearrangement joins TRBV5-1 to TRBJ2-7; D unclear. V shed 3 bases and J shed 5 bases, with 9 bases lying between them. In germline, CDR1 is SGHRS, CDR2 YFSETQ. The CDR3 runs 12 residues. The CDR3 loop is CASSSVINEQYF. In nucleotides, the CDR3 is TGCGCCAGCAGCTCCGTAATCAACGAGCAGTACTTC.

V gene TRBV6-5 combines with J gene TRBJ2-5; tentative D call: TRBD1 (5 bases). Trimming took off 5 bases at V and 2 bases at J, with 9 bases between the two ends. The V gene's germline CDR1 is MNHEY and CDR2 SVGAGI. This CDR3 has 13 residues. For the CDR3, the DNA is TGTGCCAGCAGTCCAGACAGTCAAGAGACCCAGTACTTC. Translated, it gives CASSPDSQETQYF.

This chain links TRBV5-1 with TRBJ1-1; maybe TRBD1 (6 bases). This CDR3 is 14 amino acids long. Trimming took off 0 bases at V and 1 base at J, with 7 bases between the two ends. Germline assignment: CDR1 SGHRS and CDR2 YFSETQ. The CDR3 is CASSLDRENTEAFF. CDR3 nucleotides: TGCGCCAGCAGCTTGGACAGGGAGAACACTGAAGCTTTCTTT.

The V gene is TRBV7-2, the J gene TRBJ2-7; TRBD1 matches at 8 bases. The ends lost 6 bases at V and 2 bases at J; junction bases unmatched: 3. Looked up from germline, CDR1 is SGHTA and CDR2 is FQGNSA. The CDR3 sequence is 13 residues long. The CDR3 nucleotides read TGTGCCAGCAGTAACAGGGGGGCCTACGAGCAGTACTTC. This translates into CASSNRGAYEQYF.

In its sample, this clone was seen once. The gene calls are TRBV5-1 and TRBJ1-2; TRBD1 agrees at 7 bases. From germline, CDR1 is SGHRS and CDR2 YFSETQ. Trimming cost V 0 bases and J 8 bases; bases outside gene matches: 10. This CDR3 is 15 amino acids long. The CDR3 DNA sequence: TGCGCCAGCAGCTTGGGCCATCGGGCAGGGGGAGGCTACACCTTC. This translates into CASSLGHRAGGGYTF. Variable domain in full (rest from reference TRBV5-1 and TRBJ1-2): KAGVTQTPRYLIKTRGQQVTLSCSPISGHRSVSWYQQTPGQGLQFLFEYFSETQRNKGNFPGRFSGRQFSNSRSEMNVSTLELGDSALYLCASSLGHRAGGGYTFGSGTRLTVV.

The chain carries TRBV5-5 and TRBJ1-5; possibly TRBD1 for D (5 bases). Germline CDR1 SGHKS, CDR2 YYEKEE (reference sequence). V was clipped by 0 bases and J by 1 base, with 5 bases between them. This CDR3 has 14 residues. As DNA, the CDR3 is TGTGCCAGCAGCTTGGAGGGGAGCAATCAGCCCCAGCATTTT. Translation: CASSLEGSNQPQHF.

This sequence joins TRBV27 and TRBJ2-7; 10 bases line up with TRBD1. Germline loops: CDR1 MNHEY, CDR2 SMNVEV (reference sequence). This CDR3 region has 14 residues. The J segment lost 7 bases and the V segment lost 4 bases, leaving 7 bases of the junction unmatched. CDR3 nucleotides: TGTGCCAGCAGTTCCCGGGACAGGGGCCGAGAGCAGTACTTC. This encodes CASSSRDRGREQYF.

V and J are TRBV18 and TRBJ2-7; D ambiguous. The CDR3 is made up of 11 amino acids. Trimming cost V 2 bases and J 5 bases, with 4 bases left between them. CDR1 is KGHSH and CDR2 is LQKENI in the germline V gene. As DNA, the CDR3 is TGTGCCAGCTCACCAGAGAACGAGCAGTACTTC. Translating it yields CASSPENEQYF.